Each of the 20 T cell receptor beta chains below was sequenced from the same sample in a study of shared clonotypes between healthy human individuals. This table comes from immunoSEQ multiplex PCR, and its TCRdb copy is limited to in-frame clones, with some not included. The sample has fewer than 600,000 clones, 75% to 80% seen once. The sequencing input was PBMCs. These receptors came from a woman aged 40 to 50 in good health. Some clones in this sample may be carry-over from other donors' samples.

This clone was seen only once. This rearrangement joins TRBV9 to TRBJ1-1, with D perhaps matching TRBD1 (5 bases). Trimming left V 2 bases short and J 4 bases short, with 9 bases between. From germline, CDR1 is SGDLS and CDR2 YYNGEE. The CDR3 has 13 residues. Here the CDR3 reads CASSVTGGTEAFF. The CDR3 coding sequence is TGTGCCAGCAGCGTCACTGGGGGCACTGAAGCTTTCTTT. Full variable domain (rest looked up from reference TRBV9 and TRBJ1-1): DSGVTQTPKHLITATGQRVTLRCSPRSGDLSVYWYQQSLDQGLQFLIQYYNGEERAKGNILERFSAQQFPDLHSELNLSSLELGDSALYFCASSVTGGTEAFFGQGTRLTVV.

This clone was seen only once. This chain uses TRBV28 with TRBJ1-5; TRBD1 agrees at 8 bases. The germline gives CDR1 MDHEN, CDR2 SYDVKM. The trim removed 6 bases at V and 1 base at J, leaving 2 bases unmatched. This CDR3 region has 14 residues. CDR3 coding DNA: TGTGCCAGCAGACAGGGGGGAAGCAATCAGCCCCAGCATTTT. Protein product: CASRQGGSNQPQHF.

This clone was recorded many times. This sample also contains other DNA sequences that code for the same CDR3. This chain connects TRBV30 to TRBJ1-1; D is ambiguous. Germline CDR1 reads GTSNPN; CDR2 reads SVGIG (reference sequence). Trimming pared 1 base from V and 11 bases from J, leaving 11 bases between. The CDR3 contains 11 residues. CDR3 amino acids: CAWSEGFSAFF. In DNA, the CDR3 is TGTGCCTGGAGTGAAGGGTTTAGTGCTTTCTTT.

The chain links TRBV6-5 to TRBJ2-7; tentatively, D is TRBD1 (6 bases). Per the germline V gene, CDR1 is MNHEY and CDR2 is SVGAGI. V lost 6 bases to trimming and J lost 5 bases, with 11 bases between them. This CDR3 is built from 12 residues. CDR3 sequence reads: CASSLGTNEQYF. For the CDR3, the DNA is TGTGCCAGCAGCCTCGGGACAAACGAGCAGTACTTC.

The CDR3 coding sequence is TGTGCCAGCAGCTCCAAGACTACAGGGAGGGAGACCCAGTACTTC. Its protein is CASSSKTTGRETQYF. The chain employs TRBV5-4 and TRBJ2-5, with D perhaps given as TRBD1 or TRBD2 (6 bases each). Trimming shortened V by 3 bases and J by 5 bases, and 17 bases separated the two germline ends. This CDR3 region has 15 residues. Looked up from germline, CDR1 is SGHNT and CDR2 is YYREEE (reference sequence).

The V and J genes are TRBV5-1 and TRBJ2-1; tentatively, D is TRBD1 (5 bases). The V gene lost 1 base and the J gene lost 0 bases, with 5 bases spanning the gap. Germline CDR1 is SGHRS and CDR2 is YFSETQ. The CDR3 length is 14 residues. CDR3 nucleotides: TGCGCCAGCAGCTTGACAGGCTCCTACAATGAGCAGTTCTTC. It yields the protein CASSLTGSYNEQFF.

J is TRBJ1-4 and V is TRBV5-6, with a tentative D call TRBD1 (6 bases). Germline V CDR1 and CDR2: SGHDT, YYEEEE. The CDR3 length is 15 residues. V lost 4 bases to trimming and J lost 8 bases, with 18 bases between them. This CDR3 is CASSPGERANEKLFF. DNA of the CDR3: TGTGCCAGCAGCCCAGGGGAAAGGGCCAACGAAAAACTGTTTTTT.

The chain couples TRBV4-3 to TRBJ1-5; D ambiguous. The CDR3 runs 14 residues. The germline V and J ends were trimmed by 0 bases and 4 bases, with 7 bases remaining between them. CDR1 is LGHNA, CDR2 YSLEER, per germline. CDR3 amino acids: CASSQDLGNQPQHF. The CDR3 DNA follows: TGCGCCAGCAGCCAAGATCTTGGGAATCAGCCCCAGCATTTT.

V gene TRBV18 combines with J gene TRBJ2-2; 7 positions match TRBD1. The V segment lost 4 bases and the J segment 2 bases; nucleotides outside the gene matches: 10. This CDR3 comprises 17 residues. Germline V lookup: CDR1 KGHSH, CDR2 LQKENI. The CDR3 nucleotides are TGTGCCAGCTCACTGCAGGACAGGAATTTTAACACCGGGGAGCTGTTTTTT. Amino acids: CASSLQDRNFNTGELFF.

V and J are TRBV30 and TRBJ2-5, with 8 positions matching TRBD2. This CDR3 has 15 residues. Germline V gene sequence: CDR1 GTSNPN, CDR2 SVGIG (reference sequence). The junction had 14 bases not matched to a gene; V was cut back by 4 bases and J by 7 bases. Here the CDR3 reads CAWNLASGPSGTQYF. The CDR3 DNA reads as TGTGCCTGGAACCTAGCTAGCGGGCCCTCGGGGACCCAGTACTTC.

On this clone itself: The sample carries other DNA sequences with the same CDR3. The gene calls are TRBV7-2 and TRBJ2-2, with 9 bases identical to TRBD1. CDR3 length: 14 amino acids. The trim removed 3 bases at V and 4 bases at J, leaving 0 bases unmatched. Germline V gives CDR1 SGHTA, CDR2 FQGNSA. The DNA of the CDR3 is TGTGCCAGCAGCTTGGACAGGGGCACCGGGGAGCTGTTTTTT. Translation gives CASSLDRGTGELFF.

This chain connects TRBV2 to TRBJ2-6; D not resolved. Trimming took 6 bases from V and 0 from J, leaving 9 bases between them. The germline CDR1 and CDR2 sequences are SNHLY and FYNNEI. The CDR3 totals 15 residues. The CDR3 DNA sequence: TGTGCCAGCAGCGATAGGAACTCTGGGGCCAACGTCCTGACTTTC. Translation gives CASSDRNSGANVLTF. Looking up the rest from reference TRBV2 and TRBJ2-6 gives the full variable domain: EPEVTQTPSHQVTQMGQEVILRCVPISNHLYFYWYRQILGQKVEFLVSFYNNEISEKSEIFDDQFSVERPDGSNFTLKIRSTKLEDSAMYFCASSDRNSGANVLTFGAGSRLTVL.

The J gene is TRBJ1-6, the V gene TRBV15; TRBD1 is a possible D gene (6 bases). V was pared by 6 bases and J by 8 bases, with 17 bases between. Looked up from germline, CDR1 is LNHNV and CDR2 is YYDKDF (reference sequence). The CDR3 totals 15 residues. The CDR3 DNA sequence: TGTGCCACCAGAGCGGGGGGGGCATGGGATTCACCCCTCCACTTT. Amino acids: CATRAGGAWDSPLHF.

The chain has TRBV30 and TRBJ1-3; no clear D gene. The length of the CDR3 is 15 residues. Trimming shortened V by 0 bases and J by 0 bases, and 9 bases separated the two germline ends. Germline loops: CDR1 GTSNPN, CDR2 SVGIG (reference sequence). The CDR3 nucleotides read TGTGCCTGGAGTGTAGCACAGATCTCTGGAAACACCATATATTTT. Translating gives CAWSVAQISGNTIYF.

The V call is TRBV2, the J call TRBJ2-5; 7 bases fit TRBD2. Germline CDR1 is SNHLY and CDR2 is FYNNEI. V lost 6 bases and J lost 2; bases outside the gene matches: 6. This CDR3 has 14 residues. The CDR3 bases are TGTGCCAGCAGCGGGAGGAGAGGGCAAGAGACCCAGTACTTC. This translates into CASSGRRGQETQYF.

The V gene is TRBV5-1, the J gene TRBJ2-3; D not certain. This CDR3 is built from 14 residues. Germline V gives CDR1 SGHRS, CDR2 YFSETQ. The V end was cut by 5 bases, the J end by 5 bases, with 15 bases between. CDR3 residues: CASSGGGEGDTQYF. DNA for the CDR3: TGCGCCAGCAGTGGTGGTGGGGAAGGAGATACGCAGTATTTT.

This chain joins TRBV28 and TRBJ2-7; a possible D gene is TRBD1 (6 bases). Germline V gives CDR1 MDHEN, CDR2 SYDVKM. Trimming removed 5 bases from V and 3 bases from J, with 17 bases in between. The CDR3 sequence is 15 residues long. The CDR3 region is CASSPADRSGYEQYF. The CDR3 DNA follows: TGTGCCAGCAGTCCCGCCGACAGGTCGGGCTACGAGCAGTACTTC.

The CDR3 DNA reads TGTGCCTGGAGCCCCCCAGGGTTTTCCTCCTACGAGCAGTACTTC. Protein product: CAWSPPGFSSYEQYF. The rearrangement uses TRBV30 and TRBJ2-7, with D perhaps TRBD1 (5 bases). CDR3 length: 15 amino acids. Germline V gene lookup returns CDR1 GTSNPN and CDR2 SVGIG (reference sequence). Trimming left V 3 bases short and J 0 bases short, with 15 bases between.

The chain employs TRBV5-6 and TRBJ2-7; 7 positions agree with TRBD1. CDR3 length: 16 residues. Germline values: CDR1 SGHDT, CDR2 YYEEEE. V shed 0 bases and J 4 bases; nucleotides not matched to a gene: 10. CDR3 sequence: CASSLVGQGVVYEQYF. The DNA for the CDR3 is TGTGCCAGCAGCTTGGTAGGTCAGGGGGTGGTATACGAGCAGTACTTC.

The CDR3 is CASSPNPSGRALYNEQFF. The CDR3 DNA reads as TGCGCCAGCAGCCCTAACCCCAGCGGGAGGGCCCTCTACAATGAGCAGTTCTTC. The chain links TRBV5-1 to TRBJ2-1; 10 nucleotides agree with TRBD2. V was clipped by 4 bases and J by 3 bases; unmatched bases: 13. This CDR3 spans 18 amino acids. From germline, CDR1 is SGHRS and CDR2 YFSETQ.